The T cell receptor beta chain described here comes from a study of control samples from healthy donors and cancer patients. With V trimmed by 0 bases and J by 8 bases, 3 bases remained unmatched. This CDR3 has 14 amino acids. Germline V gives CDR1 SGHRS, CDR2 YFSETQ. Measured with immunoSEQ multiplex PCR; TCRdb has only the in-frame clones, and not every one. The repertoire holds approximately 100,000 clones, around 90% seen once, with around 3% in the top ten. The sequenced sample was blood. This chain joins TRBV5-1 and TRBJ2-4; TRBD1 agrees at 9 bases. The source is a human donor in good health. The donor label of this sample is uncertain. CDR3 protein: CASSLGQGVDIQYF. As DNA, the CDR3 is TGCGCCAGCAGCTTGGGACAGGGGGTTGACATTCAGTACTTC.